Following are 18 T cell receptor beta chains from one sample sequenced in a study of blood T cell repertoires in COVID-19. The table came from immunoSEQ multiplex PCR; TCRdb's copy has only in-frame clones and leaves some out. The sample records more than 250,000 clones, 92% being singletons. The sample taken for sequencing was PBMCs or T cells enriched from blood (not recorded which). The receptors were gathered from a woman in her twenties or thirties who had recovered from COVID-19.

V usage is TRBV5-1 and J usage is TRBJ1-2; D ambiguous. Germline V CDR1 and CDR2: SGHRS, YFSETQ. Trimming stripped 2 bases from V and 5 bases from J, with 16 bases between. This CDR3 spans 15 amino acids. Here the CDR3 reads CASSFEPGDPYGYTF. For the CDR3, the DNA is TGCGCCAGCAGCTTTGAACCGGGAGACCCGTATGGCTACACCTTC.

The rearrangement uses TRBV18 and TRBJ1-2, with D unclear. The V end was cut by 3 bases, the J end by 3 bases, with 14 bases between. CDR1 KGHSH and CDR2 LQKENI come from the germline V gene. The CDR3 loop spans 15 amino acids. In nucleotides, the CDR3 is TGTGCCAGCTCACCCCGCCGGGAGGGCTACTATGGCTACACCTTC. This sequence encodes CASSPRREGYYGYTF.

This chain links TRBV19 with TRBJ2-7; 12 positions agree with TRBD1. The CDR3 extends over 14 amino acids. Germline values: CDR1 LNHDA, CDR2 SQIVND (reference sequence). The ends lost 9 bases at V and 3 bases at J; junction bases unmatched: 6. CDR3: CASSGTGGFYEQYF. The CDR3 DNA is TGTGCCAGCAGCGGGACAGGGGGCTTCTACGAGCAGTACTTC.

The CDR3: CASSLAGTPLSYGYTF. CDR3 in DNA: TGTGCCAGCAGCTTGGCCGGGACACCGCTTTCCTATGGCTACACCTTC. The chain joins TRBV5-4 to TRBJ1-2, with D possibly matching TRBD1 (6 bases). Germline V lookup: CDR1 SGHNT, CDR2 YYREEE (reference sequence). The CDR3 spans 16 residues. V lost 0 bases to trimming and J lost 4 bases, with 16 bases between them. Combining the CDR3 with reference TRBV5-4 and TRBJ1-2 gives the whole variable domain ETGVTQSPTHLIKTRGQQVTLRCSSQSGHNTVSWYQQALGQGPQFIFQYYREEENGRGNFPPRFSGLQFPNYSSELNVNALELDDSALYLCASSLAGTPLSYGYTFGSGTRLTVV.

In regard to this clone: Other nucleotide sequences in the sample specify the same CDR3. The gene calls are TRBV7-2 and TRBJ1-5; D might be TRBD1 (6 bases). This CDR3 is 14 amino acids long. V was clipped by 1 base and J by 4 bases, with 8 bases between them. Germline CDR1 SGHTA, CDR2 FQGNSA. Written as DNA, the CDR3 is TGTGCCAGCAGCTTAGGAGGGGGTAATCAGCCCCAGCATTTT. It codes for CASSLGGGNQPQHF.

The chain uses TRBV7-2 and TRBJ2-5, with TRBD2 matching over 11 bases. The length of the CDR3 is 16 residues. Losses at the gene ends were 5 bases for V and 6 bases for J; bases not matched to a gene: 11. CDR1 SGHTA and CDR2 FQGNSA come from the germline V gene. The CDR3 region is CASSRSGGATGKTQYF. The CDR3 DNA is TGTGCCAGCAGCCGTAGCGGGGGGGCGACTGGAAAGACCCAGTACTTC.

This clone was counted once. The chain recombines TRBV28 with TRBJ1-2; tentative D call: TRBD1 (6 bases). Between the trimmed V and J ends, which lost 7 bases and 2 bases, there was a span of 8 bases. In germline, CDR1 is MDHEN, CDR2 SYDVKM. This CDR3 spans 12 amino acids. The CDR3 DNA sequence: TGTGCCAGCAAACAGGGCAACTATGGCTACACCTTC. This translates into CASKQGNYGYTF.

V usage is TRBV6-5 and J usage is TRBJ1-6, with a possible D match to TRBD1 (5 bases). Trimming took off 3 bases at V and 8 bases at J, with 11 bases between the two ends. Germline V gene data show CDR1 as MNHEY and CDR2 as SVGAGI. The CDR3 consists of 14 residues. CDR3 region: CASSYGATYSPLHF. DNA of the CDR3: TGTGCCAGCAGTTATGGGGCGACTTATTCACCCCTCCACTTT.

The chain combines TRBV29-1 with TRBJ1-3; D might be TRBD1 (5 bases). This CDR3 is built from 13 residues. Between the trimmed V and J ends, which lost 6 bases and 4 bases, there was a span of 13 bases. The V gene's germline CDR1 is SQVTM and CDR2 ANQGSEA. CDR3 coding DNA: TGCAGCGTCAGGGCCGGTGGGGGAAACACCATATATTTT. Protein: CSVRAGGGNTIYF.

The J gene is TRBJ2-7, the V gene TRBV7-9; D ambiguous. Germline CDR1 reads SEHNR; CDR2 reads FQNEAQ (reference sequence). This CDR3 has 12 amino acids. Trimming removed 6 bases from V and 6 bases from J, with 12 bases in between. The CDR3 DNA reads as TGTGCCAGCAGGTCAGAGACACCCGAGCAGTACTTC. Translating gives CASRSETPEQYF. The full variable domain, rest sourced from reference TRBV7-9 and TRBJ2-7, is DTGVSQNPRHKITKRGQNVTFRCDPISEHNRLYWYRQTLGQGPEFLTYFQNEAQLEKSRLLSDRFSAERPKGSFSTLEIQRTEQGDSAMYLCASRSETPEQYFGPGTRLTVT.

The chain combines TRBV7-9 with TRBJ2-1, with D possibly TRBD2 on 6 matching bases. The CDR3 spans 15 residues. The V end lost 5 bases, the J end lost 7 bases, and 18 bases lay between the germline ends. The germline gives CDR1 SEHNR, CDR2 FQNEAQ (reference sequence). The CDR3 DNA is TGTGCCAGCAGCCCTGGGGGGTTAGTATGGAATGAGCAGTTCTTC. Translated, it gives CASSPGGLVWNEQFF.

This clone was detected only once. V usage is TRBV7-8 and J usage is TRBJ1-1; the match to TRBD1 covers 10 bases. Per the germline V gene, CDR1 is SGHVS and CDR2 is FQNEAQ. The CDR3 covers 14 residues. The trim removed 4 bases at V and 1 base at J, leaving 0 bases unmatched. The DNA of the CDR3 is TGTGCCAGCAGCTGGGACAGGGGGAACACTGAAGCTTTCTTT. Translated: CASSWDRGNTEAFF.

The chain recombines TRBV11-1 with TRBJ1-1; D gene ambiguous. Germline assignment: CDR1 SGHAT and CDR2 FQDESV (reference sequence). Trimming left V 2 bases short and J 4 bases short, with 11 bases between. The CDR3 consists of 14 residues. Here the CDR3 DNA reads TGTGCCAGCAGCTTATATACGACTCCCACTGAAGCTTTCTTT. Amino acid sequence: CASSLYTTPTEAFF.

CDR3 sequence: CASRSGIRTSGRNGYEQYF. CDR3 coding DNA: TGTGCCTCCCGATCCGGGATCAGGACTAGCGGGAGGAATGGCTACGAGCAGTACTTC. The rearrangement uses TRBV5-6 and TRBJ2-7; 14 nucleotides agree with TRBD2. Trimming took 10 bases from V and 3 from J; bases not matched to a gene: 21. This CDR3 is 19 amino acids long. Germline V CDR1 and CDR2: SGHDT, YYEEEE.

The chain is built from TRBV6-6 and TRBJ1-5, with 9 bases identical to TRBD1. V dropped 6 bases and J dropped 6; count of bases not matched to a gene: 9. CDR1 and CDR2 (germline): MNHNY, SVGAGI (reference sequence). The CDR3 covers 15 residues. The CDR3 region is CASSDPGQGRQPQHF. The CDR3 coding sequence is TGTGCCAGCAGCGACCCGGGACAGGGCCGTCAGCCCCAGCATTTT.

A few counts support this clone. The chain combines TRBV18 with TRBJ1-1; 8 bases match TRBD1. The CDR3 totals 13 residues. Per the germline V gene, CDR1 is KGHSH and CDR2 is LQKENI. The V and J ends lost 4 bases and 9 bases, in that order; junction bases with no gene match: 7. The CDR3 DNA reads TGTGCCAGCTCACAGTTCAGACAGGGGAAAGCTTTCTTT. It codes for CASSQFRQGKAFF.

The chain uses TRBV5-6 and TRBJ2-7; TRBD1 agrees at 8 bases. The V segment lost 0 bases and the J segment 4 bases; nucleotides outside the gene matches: 9. This CDR3 is 16 amino acids long. Germline lookup yields CDR1 SGHDT and CDR2 YYEEEE. The CDR3 sequence is CASSLAFGQGSYEQYF. The CDR3 region has the DNA TGTGCCAGCAGCTTGGCGTTCGGACAGGGTTCGTACGAGCAGTACTTC. The whole variable domain, remainder taken from reference TRBV5-6 and TRBJ2-7, is DAGVTQSPTHLIKTRGQQVTLRCSPKSGHDTVSWYQQALGQGPQFIFQYYEEEERQRGNFPDRFSGHQFPNYSSELNVNALLLGDSALYLCASSLAFGQGSYEQYFGPGTRLTVT.

V and J are TRBV4-2 and TRBJ1-4, with a possible D match to TRBD1 (6 bases). Germline V gene lookup returns CDR1 LGHNA and CDR2 YNFKEQ. V lost 0 bases and J 11 bases, leaving 10 bases between the germline ends. The CDR3 runs 13 residues. The CDR3 nucleotides are TGTGCCAGCAGCCAAGAAACAGGGCTGAAACTGTTTTTT. Translating gives CASSQETGLKLFF.